The clone carrying this T cell receptor beta chain turned up a few times. The source material, RNA transcripts, was used to amplify TCR beta CDR3 regions. HTBI primers drove first-round RT-PCR of the TCR CDR3. TCRdb analysed the multiplex PCR reads with MiXCR anew, one entry per CDR3 protein. The sample comprises hundreds of thousands of distinct CDR3 sequences, approximately 20% of which are singletons, and around 65% rests with the top ten. The CDR3 is 15 amino acids. V lost 5 bases and J lost 0, with 11 bases in between. In germline, CDR1 is LNHNV, CDR2 YYDKDF (reference sequence). The data derive from a study of T cells in Graves' hyperthyroidism and ophthalmopathy.

The sequence came from a man under 40 with Graves' ophthalmopathy. Input material: blood. The chain links TRBV15 to TRBJ1-5; D remains ambiguous. CDR3 sequence: CATSLGRNSNQPQHF. The CDR3, as DNA: TGTGCCACCAGCCTGGGGAGGAATAGCAATCAGCCCCAGCATTTT.